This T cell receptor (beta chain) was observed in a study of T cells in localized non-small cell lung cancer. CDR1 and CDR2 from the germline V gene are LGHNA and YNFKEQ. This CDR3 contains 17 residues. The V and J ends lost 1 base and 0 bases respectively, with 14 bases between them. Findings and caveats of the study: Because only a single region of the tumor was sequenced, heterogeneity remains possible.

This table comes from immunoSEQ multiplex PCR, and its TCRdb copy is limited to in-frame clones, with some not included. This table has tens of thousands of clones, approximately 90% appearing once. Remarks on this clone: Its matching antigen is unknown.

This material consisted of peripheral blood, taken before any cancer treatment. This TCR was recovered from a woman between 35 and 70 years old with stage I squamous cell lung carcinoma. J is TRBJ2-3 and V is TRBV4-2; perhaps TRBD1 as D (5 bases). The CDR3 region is CASSQGPPGSSTDTQYF. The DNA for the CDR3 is TGTGCCAGCAGCCAAGGACCCCCAGGGTCGAGCACAGATACGCAGTATTTT.